This T cell receptor (beta chain) appears in the sequencing data of a study of blood T cell repertoires in COVID-19. Study as a whole: Acute and convalescent COVID-19 specimens originated in the United States, Italy and Spain. Sample material is recorded as cDNA or gDNA derived from T cells, B-cell-depleted T cells, or PBMCs.

In the authors' workflow: Reference gene primer amplification gave nucleated cell count estimates. Repertoires were generated with immunoSEQ multiplex PCR, while TCRdb's copy carries only in-frame clones and drops some. D and trimming come from the DNA, and the V and J calls and clone size come from that table. The sample lists fewer than 85,000 clones, 75% to 85% occurring once. CDR1 is MGHRA, CDR2 YSYEKL, per germline. Trimming took off 7 bases at V and 1 base at J, with 19 bases between the two ends. This CDR3 is built from 17 residues. Seattle's cohort entered during active infection and was followed longitudinally.

The chain uses TRBV4-1 and TRBJ2-2; D possibly corresponds to TRBD2 (5 bases). This TCR was recovered from a man aged 30 to 39 with COVID-19, enrolled during active disease. Input material: peripheral blood. In DNA form, the CDR3 reads TGCGCCAGCAATATAGCGATGGGCAGGATGAACACCGGGGAGCTGTTTTTT. This translates into CASNIAMGRMNTGELFF.